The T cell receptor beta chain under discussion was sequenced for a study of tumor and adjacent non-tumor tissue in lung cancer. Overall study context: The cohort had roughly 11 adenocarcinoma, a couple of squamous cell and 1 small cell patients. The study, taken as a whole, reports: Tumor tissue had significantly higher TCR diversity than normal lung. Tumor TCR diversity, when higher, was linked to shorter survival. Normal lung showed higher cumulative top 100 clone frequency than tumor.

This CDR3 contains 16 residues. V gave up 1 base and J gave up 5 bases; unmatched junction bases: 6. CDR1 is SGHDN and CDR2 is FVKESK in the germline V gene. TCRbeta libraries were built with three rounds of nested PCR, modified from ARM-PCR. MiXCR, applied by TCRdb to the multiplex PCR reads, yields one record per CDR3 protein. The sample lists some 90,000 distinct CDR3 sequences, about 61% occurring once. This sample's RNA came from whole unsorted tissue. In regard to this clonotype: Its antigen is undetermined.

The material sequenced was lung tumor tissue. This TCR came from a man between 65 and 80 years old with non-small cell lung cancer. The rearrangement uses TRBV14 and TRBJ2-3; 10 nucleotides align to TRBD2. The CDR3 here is CASSQGAGGPGDTQYF. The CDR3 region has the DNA TGTGCCAGCAGCCAAGGAGCGGGGGGGCCCGGAGATACGCAGTATTTT.